The next 29 T cell receptor beta chains were all read from a single sample in a study of cytomegalovirus exposure and HLA in healthy donors. It was with 60 Vbeta and 13 Jbeta primers that the PCR ran. Using immunoSEQ multiplex PCR, the repertoire was profiled, and TCRdb retains in-frame clones only, with some absent. This table has some 140,000 clones, roughly 83% appearing once. The specimen sequenced was PBMCs. The source of these receptors is a female donor in good health and CMV-seronegative.

The chain recombines TRBV27 with TRBJ1-4; the D gene is possibly TRBD1 (6 bases). The CDR3 runs to 14 residues. Trimming cost V 6 bases and J 7 bases, with 15 bases left between them. CDR1 is MNHEY, CDR2 SMNVEV, per germline (reference sequence). This chain's CDR3 is CASRRGAAGEKLFF. CDR3 nucleotides: TGTGCCAGCAGGCGGGGGGCCGCGGGTGAAAAACTGTTTTTT.

This clone appeared once. V usage is TRBV25-1 and J usage is TRBJ2-7, with D perhaps matching TRBD1 (6 bases). V was shortened by 8 bases and J by 5 bases, with 16 bases between the two germline ends. This CDR3 comprises 13 residues. The germline gives CDR1 MGHDK, CDR2 SYGVNS. CDR3 sequence (DNA): TGTGCCAGCTCCCAAGGGGGAATCCACGAGCAGTACTTC. It encodes CASSQGGIHEQYF.

About this clone itself: Distinct nucleotide sequences in the sample also encode this CDR3. This chain uses TRBV18 with TRBJ1-1; D is possibly TRBD1 (5 bases). This CDR3 has 15 amino acids. The ends were cut back, 1 base at V and 1 base at J, with 10 bases in the middle. Looked up from germline, CDR1 is KGHSH and CDR2 is LQKENI. CDR3 amino acids: CASSPLQGSNTEAFF. The CDR3 coding sequence is TGTGCCAGCTCACCACTTCAGGGATCGAACACTGAAGCTTTCTTT.

J is TRBJ2-7 and V is TRBV7-9; 8 bases align to TRBD1. Germline values: CDR1 SEHNR, CDR2 FQNEAQ (reference sequence). The CDR3 has 13 residues. The V and J ends lost 1 base and 12 bases, in that order; junction bases with no gene match: 8. CDR3 residues: CASSLVDRGKTYF. Here the CDR3 DNA reads TGTGCCAGCAGCTTAGTCGACAGGGGCAAAACGTACTTC.

DNA for the CDR3: TGTGCCAGCAGCTTGGGGGGGGGCAACGAGCAGTACTTC. Protein sequence: CASSLGGGNEQYF. This rearrangement joins TRBV5-6 to TRBJ2-7; D may be TRBD2 (7 bases). CDR3 length: 13 amino acids. CDR1 is SGHDT and CDR2 is YYEEEE in the germline V gene. The V gene lost 0 bases and the J gene lost 5 bases, with 9 bases spanning the gap. Based on the CDR3 plus reference TRBV5-6 and TRBJ2-7, the full variable domain is DAGVTQSPTHLIKTRGQQVTLRCSPKSGHDTVSWYQQALGQGPQFIFQYYEEEERQRGNFPDRFSGHQFPNYSSELNVNALLLGDSALYLCASSLGGGNEQYFGPGTRLTVT.

The chain joins TRBV4-3 to TRBJ2-1; D unresolved. V lost 4 bases and J lost 3, with 13 bases in between. The V gene's germline CDR1 is LGHNA and CDR2 YSLEER. CDR3 length: 15 amino acids. The CDR3 nucleotides are TGCGCCAGCAGCCGAAGGCAGGTGGGCTACAATGAGCAGTTCTTC. Translated, it gives CASSRRQVGYNEQFF.

J is TRBJ2-3 and V is TRBV7-6; D is possibly TRBD2 (7 bases). CDR3 length: 16 amino acids. V was shortened by 6 bases and J by 3 bases, with 19 bases between the two germline ends. Germline V gene lookup returns CDR1 SGHVS and CDR2 FNYEAQ. The CDR3: CASRPLAEGGTDTQYF. The DNA for the CDR3 is TGTGCCAGCAGGCCTCTAGCGGAGGGGGGGACAGATACGCAGTATTTT.

The V call is TRBV5-1, the J call TRBJ1-5, with unresolved D. The CDR3 spans 13 residues. The V gene's germline CDR1 is SGHRS and CDR2 YFSETQ. V lost 0 bases to trimming and J lost 6 bases, with 7 bases between them. DNA for the CDR3: TGCGCCAGCAGCTTGGGGTACGGTCAGCCCCAGCATTTT. Encoded protein: CASSLGYGQPQHF.

The chain joins TRBV6-1 to TRBJ1-2; D perhaps matches TRBD1 (6 bases). The CDR3 totals 15 residues. Germline CDR1 is MNHNS and CDR2 is SASEGT. V gave up 6 bases and J gave up 0 bases, with 14 bases separating them. CDR3 coding DNA: TGTGCCAGCAGGAAGGACAGAAACTCTAACTATGGCTACACCTTC. Translation gives CASRKDRNSNYGYTF.

There are a few counts of this clone. This rearrangement joins TRBV27 to TRBJ2-7, with D perhaps matching TRBD2 (6 bases). CDR1 is MNHEY, CDR2 SMNVEV, per germline (reference sequence). The CDR3 consists of 12 residues. The V end was cut by 8 bases, the J end by 1 base, with 9 bases between. CDR3 bases: TGTGCCAGCGGACGGGGGTCCTACGAGCAGTACTTC. Amino acid sequence: CASGRGSYEQYF.

This clone was picked up a small number of times. The chain joins TRBV4-3 to TRBJ1-1, with D possibly matching TRBD1 (5 bases). The CDR3 is 14 residues long. CDR1 is LGHNA and CDR2 is YSLEER in the germline V gene. V was shortened by 8 bases and J by 1 base, with 14 bases between the two germline ends. The CDR3 spells CASGGGRRNTEAFF. The CDR3 region has the DNA TGCGCCAGCGGGGGGGGACGACGGAACACTGAAGCTTTCTTT.

V gene TRBV7-6 combines with J gene TRBJ2-3, with 11 bases aligning to TRBD2. J gave up 5 bases and V 3 bases, and 7 bases lay outside the gene matches. This CDR3 region has 16 residues. CDR1 SGHVS and CDR2 FNYEAQ come from the germline V gene. The CDR3 spells CASSFVLAGGLDTQYF. The CDR3 DNA sequence: TGTGCCAGCAGCTTCGTCCTAGCGGGGGGTTTAGATACGCAGTATTTT. The full variable domain, with the rest looked up from reference TRBV7-6 and TRBJ2-3, is GAGVSQSPRYKVTKRGQDVALRCDPISGHVSLYWYRQALGQGPEFLTYFNYEAQQDKSGLPNDRFSAERPEGSISTLTIQRTEQRDSAMYRCASSFVLAGGLDTQYFGPGTRLTVL.

The genes are TRBV11-2 and TRBJ1-5; tentatively, D is TRBD1 (5 bases). The CDR3 extends over 15 amino acids. Germline CDR1 is SGHAT and CDR2 is FQNNGV. V gave up 0 bases and J gave up 3 bases, with 9 bases separating them. The CDR3 loop is CASSLEWGVNQPQHF. For the CDR3, the DNA is TGTGCCAGCAGCTTAGAATGGGGCGTCAATCAGCCCCAGCATTTT.

In its sample, this clone was seen a few times. This sample also contains other DNA sequences that code for the same CDR3. CDR3 residues: CASSLVGTGVEKLFF. CDR3 DNA: TGTGCCAGCAGCTTGGTTGGGACAGGGGTGGAAAAACTGTTTTTT. The J gene is TRBJ1-4, the V gene TRBV5-6; 10 nucleotides align to TRBD1. The germline V gene encodes CDR1 SGHDT and CDR2 YYEEEE. CDR3 length equals 15 residues. V dropped 0 bases and J dropped 8; count of bases not matched to a gene: 4.

The chain combines TRBV7-2 with TRBJ1-2; no firm D call. The V gene's germline CDR1 is SGHTA and CDR2 FQGNSA. The V end was cut by 3 bases, the J end by 2 bases, with 10 bases between. CDR3 length: 14 residues. CDR3 in amino acids: CASSLWRANYGYTF. The CDR3 DNA is TGTGCCAGCAGCTTGTGGAGGGCGAACTATGGCTACACCTTC.

The chain links TRBV2 to TRBJ1-2; TRBD1 agrees at 8 bases. V trimming: 7 bases; J trimming: 3 bases; junction bases outside the gene matches: 22. This CDR3 spans 19 amino acids. CDR1 and CDR2 (germline): SNHLY, FYNNEI. The CDR3 nucleotides read TGTGCCAGCACGGTGACAAGTACGGGAGGACAGGGAACGTACTATGGCTACACCTTC. It yields the protein CASTVTSTGGQGTYYGYTF.

The chain is built from TRBV5-1 and TRBJ1-4; weak D call: TRBD1 (6 bases). CDR1 SGHRS and CDR2 YFSETQ come from the germline V gene. This CDR3 is built from 14 residues. With 3 bases removed from V and 8 bases from J, the gap between germline ends came to 14 bases. The CDR3 sequence: CASSYAGAREKLFF. Here the CDR3 DNA reads TGCGCCAGCAGCTACGCAGGGGCTCGGGAAAAACTGTTTTTT.

This clone was observed a few times. The same CDR3 can be traced to other DNA sequences in this sample. This chain connects TRBV2 to TRBJ1-2, with a tentative D call TRBD1 (6 bases). CDR1 is SNHLY, CDR2 FYNNEI, per germline. CDR3 size: 13 residues. Trimming removed 5 bases from V and 1 base from J, with 8 bases in between. DNA of the CDR3: TGTGCCAGCAGTTTACAGGGTAACTATGGCTACACCTTC. Its protein product is CASSLQGNYGYTF.

V is TRBV7-2 and J is TRBJ2-3; tentatively, D is TRBD2 (6 bases). V was shortened by 5 bases and J by 2 bases, with 11 bases between the two germline ends. The CDR3 consists of 14 residues. Germline assignment: CDR1 SGHTA and CDR2 FQGNSA. The CDR3 loop reads CASSRPGLTDTQYF. The CDR3 DNA reads as TGTGCCAGCAGCCGCCCGGGACTCACAGATACGCAGTATTTT.

In DNA form, the CDR3 reads TGTGCCAGCAGCTCGGACAGGGATTATGAAAAACTGTTTTTT. It specifies CASSSDRDYEKLFF. The chain joins TRBV2 to TRBJ1-4; the match to TRBD1 covers 8 bases. Unmatched junction bases numbered 6, after V lost 6 bases and J lost 6 bases. Germline lookup yields CDR1 SNHLY and CDR2 FYNNEI. The CDR3 covers 14 residues.

The chain carries TRBV18 and TRBJ2-1, with TRBD1 matching 7 bases. The CDR3 has 16 amino acids. The V gene's germline CDR1 is KGHSH and CDR2 LQKENI. With 3 bases clipped from V and 6 bases from J, the junction kept 11 bases outside the gene matches. The CDR3 bases are TGTGCCAGCTCACCGGGGGAGACAGGGCCGGGCAATGAGCAGTTCTTC. This encodes CASSPGETGPGNEQFF.

This clone turned up a few times. The rearrangement uses TRBV28 and TRBJ1-1; D remains ambiguous. Trimming cost V 7 bases and J 1 base, with 4 bases left between them. CDR1 MDHEN and CDR2 SYDVKM come from the germline V gene. The CDR3 is 11 residues long. The CDR3 DNA follows: TGTGCCAGCATCTCGAACACTGAAGCTTTCTTT. This codes for CASISNTEAFF.

This chain links TRBV5-1 with TRBJ2-3, with 7 positions matching TRBD1. The germline gives CDR1 SGHRS, CDR2 YFSETQ. The length of the CDR3 is 17 residues. V shed 1 base, J shed 2 bases, and the junction held 10 bases outside the gene matches. DNA of the CDR3: TGCGCCAGCAGCTTGCAAGCCGGGACAGACCCCACAGATACGCAGTATTTT. Protein sequence: CASSLQAGTDPTDTQYF.

Only one count was recorded for this clone. The chain recombines TRBV5-6 with TRBJ2-7; TRBD2 matches at 7 bases. J was trimmed by 2 bases and V by 4 bases; bases with no gene match: 3. The CDR3 is 13 residues long. Germline assignment: CDR1 SGHDT and CDR2 YYEEEE. CDR3 residues: CASSKGLTYEQYF. CDR3 nucleotide sequence: TGTGCCAGCAGCAAGGGACTAACCTACGAGCAGTACTTC.

There are a few counts of this clone. CDR3 in amino acids: CASSVSAGTGGYEQYF. The CDR3 DNA follows: TGCGCCAGCAGCGTCAGTGCCGGGACAGGGGGCTACGAGCAGTACTTC. This sequence joins TRBV4-3 and TRBJ2-7; 11 bases are a match to TRBD1. The ends lost 5 bases at V and 3 bases at J; junction bases unmatched: 9. The CDR3 contains 16 residues. From germline, CDR1 is LGHNA and CDR2 YSLEER.

The gene calls are TRBV13 and TRBJ1-4; D gene ambiguous. The germline CDR1 and CDR2 sequences are PRHDT and FYEKMQ (reference sequence). The CDR3 runs 14 residues. V was pared by 3 bases and J by 6 bases, with 11 bases between. CDR3 region: CASSLGPLYEKLFF. CDR3 nucleotides: TGTGCCAGCAGCTTGGGCCCCTTGTATGAAAAACTGTTTTTT.

The J gene is TRBJ2-1, the V gene TRBV6-5, with 15 bases lining up with TRBD2. This CDR3 is built from 14 residues. V lost 5 bases and J lost 13; bases outside the gene matches: 6. In germline, CDR1 is MNHEY, CDR2 SVGAGI. The CDR3 DNA reads TGTGCCAGCAGTCCGCTGGGACTAGCGGGAGGACAGTTCTTC. It is translated as CASSPLGLAGGQFF.

The J gene is TRBJ2-7, the V gene TRBV10-1; 12 bases are a match to TRBD2. CDR3 size: 16 residues. The V gene end was trimmed by 0 bases and the J gene end by 4 bases; junction bases not matched to a gene: 4. The germline gives CDR1 WNHNN, CDR2 SYGVQD (reference sequence). CDR3 DNA sequence: TGCGCCAGCAGTGAGTCGCGGACTAGCGGGGATTACGAGCAGTACTTC. Translating it yields CASSESRTSGDYEQYF.

This rearrangement joins TRBV4-1 to TRBJ1-3; no clear D. The CDR3 length is 13 residues. The germline CDR1 and CDR2 sequences are MGHRA and YSYEKL. The germline V and J ends were trimmed by 1 base and 11 bases, with 12 bases remaining between them. The CDR3 DNA sequence: TGCGCCAGCAGCCAAGGTTCTGGAGAGGCCATATATTTT. Its protein is CASSQGSGEAIYF.